The 30 T cell receptor beta chains below all came from one sample that was sequenced in a study of glioma-infiltrating T cells after dendritic cell vaccination. Profiling relied on immunoSEQ multiplex PCR, and the TCRdb table lists in-frame clones only, not all of them. The sample carries about 64,000 clones, 80% to 85% recorded once. The sequencing used blood, collected before dendritic cell vaccination. Receptor source: a human donor with glioblastoma.

This clone has a handful of counts. The genes are TRBV4-2 and TRBJ2-3, with 10 bases fitting TRBD2. V gave up 0 bases and J gave up 1 base; unmatched junction bases: 1. Germline V gives CDR1 LGHNA, CDR2 YNFKEQ. The CDR3 is 16 amino acids. The CDR3 sequence is CASSQESGGGTDTQYF. CDR3 bases: TGTGCCAGCAGCCAAGAGAGCGGGGGGGGCACAGATACGCAGTATTTT.

V is TRBV9 and J is TRBJ2-7, with 8 bases fitting TRBD1. CDR1 is SGDLS, CDR2 YYNGEE, per germline. CDR3 length: 15 residues. Germline trimming cut 7 bases from V and 3 bases from J; bases unmatched to any gene: 12. The DNA for the CDR3 is TGTGCCAGCGCCCGGGACAGGTTAGCAAGCTACGAGCAGTACTTC. Amino acid sequence: CASARDRLASYEQYF.

V is TRBV19 and J is TRBJ2-7, with 9 bases identical to TRBD1. Trimming at V came to 3 bases and at J to 3 bases, leaving 3 bases not matched to a gene. This CDR3 is 14 amino acids long. Germline CDR1 LNHDA, CDR2 SQIVND (reference sequence). CDR3 nucleotides: TGTGCCAGTAGTATGGGACAGGGCCACTACGAGCAGTACTTC. Translating gives CASSMGQGHYEQYF.

This clone was seen once. CDR3 DNA: TGCGCCAGCAGCTCTACAGGGGTGAACACTGAAGCTTTCTTT. It encodes CASSSTGVNTEAFF. The chain recombines TRBV5-1 with TRBJ1-1, with 7 bases fitting TRBD1. CDR3 size: 14 residues. CDR1 SGHRS and CDR2 YFSETQ come from the germline V gene. V shed 3 bases, J shed 0 bases, and the junction held 2 bases outside the gene matches. Full variable domain (missing parts from reference TRBV5-1 and TRBJ1-1): KAGVTQTPRYLIKTRGQQVTLSCSPISGHRSVSWYQQTPGQGLQFLFEYFSETQRNKGNFPGRFSGRQFSNSRSEMNVSTLELGDSALYLCASSSTGVNTEAFFGQGTRLTVV.

The chain uses TRBV6-6 and TRBJ2-1; D call uncertain. CDR3 size: 11 residues. Looked up from germline, CDR1 is MNHNY and CDR2 is SVGAGI (reference sequence). Trimming removed 2 bases at V and 8 bases at J, with 4 bases between. This CDR3 reads CASSYRDEQFF. CDR3 bases: TGTGCCAGCAGTTACCGGGATGAGCAGTTCTTC.

J is TRBJ2-7 and V is TRBV28; TRBD1 agrees at 7 bases. Losses at the gene ends were 8 bases for V and 3 bases for J; bases not matched to a gene: 10. CDR1 is MDHEN, CDR2 SYDVKM, per germline. CDR3 length: 14 amino acids. In DNA form, the CDR3 reads TGTGCCAGCGTCGCCCAGGGGGTTGGCTACGAGCAGTACTTC. Translated, it gives CASVAQGVGYEQYF.

The chain is built from TRBV16 and TRBJ2-7, with a tentative D call TRBD1 (5 bases). Germline V gene sequence: CDR1 KGHSY, CDR2 FQNENV. The CDR3 runs to 14 residues. The V end lost 3 bases, the J end lost 3 bases, and 12 bases lay between the germline ends. CDR3 bases: TGTGCCAGCAGCCAGGCAGGGAAAGACTACGAGCAGTACTTC. Residues: CASSQAGKDYEQYF.

The chain combines TRBV28 with TRBJ2-5, with a tentative D call TRBD1 (5 bases). Trimming stripped 2 bases from V and 3 bases from J, with 10 bases between. The CDR3 contains 14 residues. Germline V gives CDR1 MDHEN, CDR2 SYDVKM. The CDR3 region is CASSLRFREETQYF. Written as DNA, the CDR3 is TGTGCCAGCAGTTTACGGTTCAGGGAAGAGACCCAGTACTTC.

This clone showed up just once. The chain has TRBV6-4 and TRBJ2-1; TRBD1 agrees at 9 bases. CDR1 and CDR2 from the germline V gene are MRHNA and SNTAGT. This CDR3 has 14 amino acids. With 0 bases clipped from V and 8 bases from J, the junction kept 2 bases outside the gene matches. CDR3 in amino acids: CASSDSWTGDEQFF. CDR3 sequence (DNA): TGTGCCAGCAGTGACTCTTGGACAGGGGATGAGCAGTTCTTC.

The chain is built from TRBV6-1 and TRBJ1-6, with D unclear. The V gene's germline CDR1 is MNHNS and CDR2 SASEGT. The CDR3 runs to 14 residues. Between the trimmed V and J ends, which lost 2 bases and 10 bases, there was a span of 12 bases. The CDR3 is CASSEMRGSSPLHF. DNA for the CDR3: TGTGCCAGCAGTGAAATGAGAGGTTCATCACCCCTCCACTTT.

The chain uses TRBV27 and TRBJ2-7; 8 bases line up with TRBD2. Per the germline V gene, CDR1 is MNHEY and CDR2 is SMNVEV (reference sequence). The CDR3 runs 15 residues. V lost 5 bases to trimming and J lost 7 bases; unmatched junction nucleotides: 13. For the CDR3, the DNA is TGTGCCAGCAGTAATTGGGCGGGGGGCTCTAGAGAGCAGTACTTC. Translation gives CASSNWAGGSREQYF.

This clone was observed a single time. The genes are TRBV6-1 and TRBJ2-5, with TRBD2 matching 12 bases. The last part of the DNA fits TRBJ2-7 better; the J call may be wrong. From germline, CDR1 is MNHNS and CDR2 SASEGT. The CDR3 totals 18 residues. CDR3 loop: CASSDPSGGALILYEQYF. In DNA form, the CDR3 reads TGTGCCAGCAGTGACCCTAGCGGGGGGGCGTTAATACTCTACGAGCAGTACTTC.

The table lists this clone with a count of one. The V and J genes are TRBV6-1 and TRBJ1-5, with 10 positions matching TRBD1. The CDR3 is made up of 13 amino acids. J gave up 9 bases and V 5 bases, and 4 bases lay outside the gene matches. Germline CDR1 is MNHNS and CDR2 is SASEGT. CDR3 DNA sequence: TGTGCCAGCAGTATTGACAGGGGGCTGCCCCAGCATTTT. This encodes CASSIDRGLPQHF.

Details on this clone: The conserved closing phenylalanine or tryptophan is absent in this CDR3, likely reflecting a read error. This chain links TRBV5-1 with TRBJ2-7; no clear D gene. The CDR3 covers 12 residues. CDR1 is SGHRS, CDR2 YFSETQ, per germline. The V end lost 1 base, the J end lost 3 bases, and 5 bases lay between the germline ends. CDR3 in DNA: TGCGCCAGCAGCTTGCCGAACTACGAGCAGTACCTC. It is translated as CASSLPNYEQYL.

This rearrangement joins TRBV6-6 to TRBJ1-2; 9 bases map to TRBD1. With V trimmed by 7 bases and J by 1 base, 4 bases remained unmatched. CDR1 MNHNY and CDR2 SVGAGI come from the germline V gene (reference sequence). The CDR3 has 14 residues. DNA of the CDR3: TGTGCCAGCAACCAGGGACAGGGTAACTATGGCTACACCTTC. Its translation is CASNQGQGNYGYTF.

This clone was found a few times. The chain employs TRBV10-2 and TRBJ1-5; tentatively, D is TRBD1 (5 bases). CDR1 WSHSY and CDR2 SAAADI come from the germline V gene. Between the trimmed V and J ends, which lost 7 bases and 1 base, there was a span of 8 bases. The CDR3 totals 13 residues. The CDR3 protein is CASTGGSNQPQHF. In DNA form, the CDR3 reads TGCGCCAGCACGGGGGGGAGCAATCAGCCCCAGCATTTT.

This clone was picked up a small number of times. The chain recombines TRBV5-1 with TRBJ1-2; weak D call: TRBD1 (6 bases). Germline V CDR1 and CDR2: SGHRS, YFSETQ. Trimming pared 4 bases from V and 8 bases from J, leaving 21 bases between. The CDR3 consists of 15 residues. As DNA, the CDR3 is TGCGCCAGCAGCCCGGGGGGGGACACCCCGGAGGGCTACACCTTC. The encoded protein is CASSPGGDTPEGYTF.

The J gene is TRBJ2-7, the V gene TRBV7-8, with 7 bases matching TRBD2. Per germline, CDR1 SGHVS and CDR2 FQNEAQ. This CDR3 comprises 17 residues. The junction had 9 bases not matched to a gene; V was cut back by 1 base and J by 0 bases. For the CDR3, the DNA is TGTGCCAGCAGCTTAGGTGGACTAGGGCAAAGCTCCTACGAGCAGTACTTC. It yields the protein CASSLGGLGQSSYEQYF.

The rearrangement joins TRBV6-1 to TRBJ2-5, with 7 bases fitting TRBD2. This CDR3 region has 15 residues. Germline-derived CDR1 and CDR2 are MNHNS and SASEGT. Trimming took 6 bases from V and 5 from J; bases not matched to a gene: 12. The CDR3 spells CASRASGSPGETQYF. CDR3 sequence (DNA): TGTGCCAGCAGGGCTAGCGGTTCCCCAGGGGAGACCCAGTACTTC.

This chain connects TRBV4-1 to TRBJ2-2; weak D call: TRBD2 (7 bases). Per the germline V gene, CDR1 is MGHRA and CDR2 is YSYEKL. V was trimmed by 3 bases and J by 5 bases, leaving 13 bases between them. The CDR3 loop spans 15 amino acids. CDR3 region: CASSQVGGRTGELFF. CDR3 nucleotide sequence: TGCGCCAGCAGCCAGGTCGGGGGGCGGACCGGGGAGCTGTTTTTT.

The chain is built from TRBV27 and TRBJ2-2; 8 nucleotides align to TRBD2. This CDR3 is 16 amino acids long. CDR1 MNHEY and CDR2 SMNVEV come from the germline V gene (reference sequence). Trimming cost V 2 bases and J 1 base; bases outside gene matches: 3. CDR3 coding DNA: TGTGCCAGCAGTTTACTTGCGGGGGGGAACACCGGGGAGCTGTTTTTT. Translated: CASSLLAGGNTGELFF.

The J gene is TRBJ1-3, the V gene TRBV19; no clear D gene. The V gene's germline CDR1 is LNHDA and CDR2 SQIVND (reference sequence). The ends were cut back, 3 bases at V and 1 base at J, with 13 bases in the middle. The CDR3 extends over 16 amino acids. The DNA for the CDR3 is TGTGCCAGTAGTATTCTCGGGGAACGTTCTGGAAACACCATATATTTT. Encoded protein: CASSILGERSGNTIYF.

The rearrangement uses TRBV2 and TRBJ2-1; D ambiguous. V dropped 4 bases and J dropped 8 bases, with 9 bases sitting between them. This CDR3 spans 12 amino acids. Per germline, CDR1 SNHLY and CDR2 FYNNEI. CDR3 in DNA: TGTGCCAGCAGTGCCCTTTCGTATGAGCAGTTCTTC. Amino acids: CASSALSYEQFF.

The chain employs TRBV27 and TRBJ2-7, with D maybe TRBD2 (6 bases). CDR3 length: 15 residues. Trimming took 6 bases from V and 2 from J, leaving 17 bases between them. Per the germline V gene, CDR1 is MNHEY and CDR2 is SMNVEV (reference sequence). The CDR3 sequence: CASRGRDSKTYEQYF. The CDR3 DNA follows: TGTGCCAGCAGAGGGCGGGACTCCAAAACCTACGAGCAGTACTTC.

The V call is TRBV2, the J call TRBJ1-2, with 7 bases aligning to TRBD1. The germline CDR1 and CDR2 sequences are SNHLY and FYNNEI. The CDR3 sequence is 15 residues long. The V segment lost 5 bases and the J segment 8 bases; nucleotides outside the gene matches: 14. The CDR3 sequence is CASSILGTVQGGYTF. CDR3 bases: TGTGCCAGCAGTATTCTAGGGACAGTTCAAGGCGGCTACACCTTC.

The chain links TRBV11-2 to TRBJ1-2; TRBD1 agrees at 9 bases. Germline CDR1 and CDR2: SGHAT and FQNNGV. This CDR3 comprises 16 residues. The V gene end was trimmed by 1 base and the J gene end by 6 bases; junction bases not matched to a gene: 9. The CDR3 DNA sequence: TGTGCCAGCAGCTTAGCCCGGGACAGGGCGCCCAATGGCTACACCTTC. Translation: CASSLARDRAPNGYTF.

This chain connects TRBV7-6 to TRBJ1-6; the D gene is possibly TRBD1 (5 bases). V was clipped by 1 base and J by 7 bases, with 14 bases between them. The CDR3 is 16 residues long. Germline V lookup: CDR1 SGHVS, CDR2 FNYEAQ. The CDR3 region is CASSLDPPGLNSPLHF. DNA of the CDR3: TGTGCCAGCAGCTTAGATCCTCCGGGACTCAATTCACCCCTCCACTTT.

About this clone: One junction end does not reproduce the germline sequence, and a read error may be involved. This sequence joins TRBV7-7 and TRBJ1-3; tentative D call: TRBD1 (6 bases). The germline V gene encodes CDR1 SSHAT and CDR2 FNYEAQ (reference sequence). The CDR3 loop spans 14 amino acids. CDR3 DNA: TGTGCTAGCAGCTCGGGGGGCTCGGGTGACACCATATATTTT. Its protein is CASSSGGSGDTIYF.

Turning to this clone: The germline gene is not matched at one end of the junction; a read error may be the cause. The V call is TRBV2, the J call TRBJ1-4, with TRBD1 identical over 8 bases. The CDR3 totals 13 residues. The germline CDR1 and CDR2 sequences are SNHLY and FYNNEI. The CDR3 coding sequence is TGTGCCAGCCAGGACAGGGACAGTGAAAAACTGCTTTTT. Residues: CASQDRDSEKLLF.

A few counts support this clone. CDR3: CASSADREGIEQFF. The CDR3 DNA sequence: TGTGCCAGCAGCGCAGACAGGGAAGGCATTGAGCAGTTCTTC. This rearrangement joins TRBV7-2 to TRBJ2-1; 7 bases agree with TRBD1. Germline V gene sequence: CDR1 SGHTA, CDR2 FQGNSA. There are 14 residues in the CDR3. With 5 bases clipped from V and 9 bases from J, the junction kept 10 bases outside the gene matches.